These 18 T cell receptor beta chains share one sample of origin, sequenced in a study of vaccination and CD4 T cells after COVID-19. With the Oncomine TCR Beta short-read assay, DNA from cultured CD4+ T cells was sequenced. TCRdb analysed the PCR reads with MiXCR anew, one entry per CDR3 protein. The sample lists 15,000 to 20,000 distinct CDR3 sequences; about three fifths were seen once. No antigen has been assigned to these receptors. The treatment is: roughly 11-day PBMC culture with coronavirus spike peptide pools or control peptides (ViraFEST assay). Material for sequencing was CD4+ T cells from blood, cultured in vitro. These receptors were collected from a human donor who had recovered from COVID-19.

In its sample, this clonotype was seen once. The junction differs from germline at one of its ends, possibly a read error. The chain carries TRBV18 and TRBJ1-5; weak D call: TRBD1 (5 bases). Germline CDR1 and CDR2: KGHSH and LQKENI. The CDR3 sequence is 13 residues long. Written as DNA, the CDR3 is TGTGTCAGCTCACCGACGGACACTCAGCCCCAGCATTTT. Its translation is CVSSPTDTQPQHF.

The J gene is TRBJ1-1, the V gene TRBV6-5; D remains unclear. Trimming stripped 0 bases from V and 4 bases from J, with 15 bases between. Germline assignment: CDR1 MNHEY and CDR2 SVGAGI. The CDR3 has 16 amino acids. The CDR3 protein is CASSYSNPGVGTEAFF. For the CDR3, the DNA is TGTGCCAGCAGTTACTCGAATCCGGGTGTAGGCACTGAAGCTTTCTTT.

The chain uses TRBV28 and TRBJ1-5; possible D gene TRBD1, 5 bases. Trimming removed 3 bases from V and 9 bases from J, with 15 bases in between. Germline-derived CDR1 and CDR2 are MDHEN and SYDVKM. The CDR3 has 14 residues. The CDR3: CASSFSREGRPQHF. The CDR3 DNA follows: TGTGCCAGCAGTTTTTCCAGGGAGGGGAGGCCCCAGCATTTT.

This clonotype has only a few counts. The gene calls are TRBV3-1 and TRBJ1-5; D not certain. This CDR3 has 12 amino acids. Germline CDR1 and CDR2: LGHDT and YNNKEL (reference sequence). The germline V and J ends were trimmed by 3 bases and 0 bases, with 0 bases remaining between them. Here the CDR3 DNA reads TGTGCCAGCAGCCATAGCAATCAGCCCCAGCATTTT. Protein sequence: CASSHSNQPQHF.

V and J are TRBV5-1 and TRBJ2-7, with TRBD2 matching 9 bases. CDR3 length: 15 amino acids. Germline V gene sequence: CDR1 SGHRS, CDR2 YFSETQ. Trimming cost V 0 bases and J 4 bases; bases outside gene matches: 5. This CDR3 reads CASSLAAGGRYEQYF. Written as DNA, the CDR3 is TGCGCCAGCAGCTTGGCAGCGGGAGGAAGGTACGAGCAGTACTTC.

CDR3 bases: TGTGCCAGCGAGTTTTTACCAGGGGGCGGTCAGCCCCAGCATTTT. Protein product: CASEFLPGGGQPQHF. The chain couples TRBV6-1 to TRBJ1-5, with 8 bases aligning to TRBD1. Germline loops: CDR1 MNHNS, CDR2 SASEGT. The CDR3 sequence is 15 residues long. V shed 8 bases and J 6 bases; nucleotides not matched to a gene: 12.

The V call is TRBV7-3, the J call TRBJ2-5; D is perhaps TRBD1 or TRBD2 (6 bases each). The V and J ends lost 2 bases and 0 bases respectively, with 10 bases between them. CDR3 length equals 15 residues. In germline, CDR1 is SGHTA, CDR2 FQGTGA. In nucleotides, the CDR3 is TGTGCCAGCAGCTTACGGGGGCGGAACCAAGAGACCCAGTACTTC. This gives the protein CASSLRGRNQETQYF.

The J gene is TRBJ1-2, the V gene TRBV20-1; the D is unclear. The V and J ends lost 1 base and 6 bases respectively, with 21 bases between them. This CDR3 region has 16 residues. The germline V gene encodes CDR1 DFQATT and CDR2 SNEGSKA (reference sequence). The CDR3 loop is CSARVPTRFFSDGYTF. CDR3 in DNA: TGCAGTGCTAGAGTGCCGACGAGGTTCTTTTCGGATGGCTACACCTTC.

This clonotype turned up a few times. The CDR3 nucleotides are TGCAGTGCCCGGGACAGCTATAATGAAAAACTGTTTTTT. It codes for CSARDSYNEKLFF. This chain links TRBV20-1 with TRBJ1-4; 7 positions agree with TRBD1. Germline V gene sequence: CDR1 DFQATT, CDR2 SNEGSKA (reference sequence). The CDR3 runs to 13 residues. Unmatched junction bases numbered 5, after V lost 6 bases and J lost 4 bases.

The chain combines TRBV28 with TRBJ1-6, with a possible D match to TRBD1 (5 bases). CDR1 and CDR2 (germline): MDHEN, SYDVKM. V lost 2 bases, J lost 10 bases, and 9 bases lay in between. This CDR3 region has 13 residues. CDR3 nucleotide sequence: TGTGCCAGCAGTTTACAGGGATCCTCACCCCTCCACTTT. Its translation is CASSLQGSSPLHF.

The chain has TRBV5-1 and TRBJ1-5; D gene unclear. This CDR3 is built from 13 residues. The V end lost 0 bases, the J end lost 7 bases, and 8 bases lay between the germline ends. Germline V lookup: CDR1 SGHRS, CDR2 YFSETQ. The CDR3 sequence is CASSLDGVQPQHF. In DNA, the CDR3 is TGCGCCAGCAGCTTGGATGGTGTACAGCCCCAGCATTTT.

The V call is TRBV28, the J call TRBJ1-1, with D tentatively TRBD1 (5 bases). CDR1 and CDR2 (germline): MDHEN, SYDVKM. The CDR3 contains 12 residues. Between the trimmed V and J ends, which lost 3 bases and 11 bases, there was a span of 13 bases. The CDR3 spells CASSFAQRGAFF. The DNA of the CDR3 is TGTGCCAGCAGTTTTGCTCAGAGGGGCGCTTTCTTT. The full variable domain, its missing parts supplied by reference TRBV28 and TRBJ1-1, is DVKVTQSSRYLVKRTGEKVFLECVQDMDHENMFWYRQDPGLGLRLIYFSYDVKMKEKGDIPEGYSVSREKKERFSLILESASTNQTSMYLCASSFAQRGAFFGQGTRLTVV.

CDR3 amino acids: CASSPLRGFTGELFF. CDR3 bases: TGTGCCAGCAGCCCCCTCCGTGGGTTTACCGGGGAGCTGTTTTTT. V is TRBV6-2 or TRBV6-3 and J is TRBJ2-2, with D uncertain. The CDR3 length is 15 residues. Germline loops: CDR1 MNHEY, CDR2 SVGEGT. Trimming left V 6 bases short and J 5 bases short, with 16 bases between.

The chain is built from TRBV2 and TRBJ1-1; 7 bases map to TRBD1. The CDR3 consists of 13 residues. Losses at the gene ends were 7 bases for V and 5 bases for J; bases not matched to a gene: 7. The germline CDR1 and CDR2 sequences are SNHLY and FYNNEI. CDR3 sequence reads: CASIRTGGTEAFF. As DNA, the CDR3 is TGTGCCAGCATTCGGACAGGCGGAACTGAAGCTTTCTTT. The complete variable domain, with remaining parts taken from reference TRBV2 and TRBJ1-1, reads EPEVTQTPSHQVTQMGQEVILRCVPISNHLYFYWYRQILGQKVEFLVSFYNNEISEKSEIFDDQFSVERPDGSNFTLKIRSTKLEDSAMYFCASIRTGGTEAFFGQGTRLTVV.

This clonotype appeared a few times. The chain carries TRBV20-1 and TRBJ1-5; D not resolved. This CDR3 has 13 residues. Trimming shortened V by 0 bases and J by 7 bases, and 10 bases separated the two germline ends. Germline CDR1 DFQATT, CDR2 SNEGSKA (reference sequence). The CDR3 sequence: CSARETSRQPQHF. The CDR3 nucleotides are TGCAGTGCTAGAGAGACATCTCGCCAGCCCCAGCATTTT.

This chain joins TRBV6-1 and TRBJ2-1; possibly TRBD2 for D (5 bases). The CDR3 is 14 residues long. CDR1 is MNHNS and CDR2 is SASEGT in the germline V gene. V lost 6 bases and J 6 bases, leaving 15 bases between the germline ends. The CDR3 loop reads CASRLDFSINEQFF. Written as DNA, the CDR3 is TGTGCCAGCAGATTGGACTTTTCGATCAATGAGCAGTTCTTC.

This chain links TRBV2 with TRBJ1-1, with 7 bases identical to TRBD1. The CDR3 is made up of 13 amino acids. Germline lookup yields CDR1 SNHLY and CDR2 FYNNEI. J was trimmed by 3 bases and V by 6 bases; bases with no gene match: 4. The CDR3 region has the DNA TGTGCCAGCAGAGACGACAGGGACACTGAAGCTTTCTTT. Protein product: CASRDDRDTEAFF.

This clonotype was seen only once. The chain recombines TRBV10-3 with TRBJ2-7; 8 bases are shared with TRBD1. Germline V gene lookup returns CDR1 ENHRY and CDR2 SYGVKD. Germline trimming cut 6 bases from V and 3 bases from J; bases unmatched to any gene: 7. CDR3 length equals 14 residues. DNA for the CDR3: TGTGCCATCAGCACACATGGGACAGGCTACGAGCAGTACTTC. Residues: CAISTHGTGYEQYF.